These 18 T cell receptor beta chains were all obtained from the same sample, sequenced in a study of OX40 agonist ivuxolimab in advanced cancers. Assay: immunoSEQ multiplex PCR; the TCRdb copy retains only in-frame clones and omits some. The table shows roughly 56,000 clones, with around 90% occurring only once. The source material was CD4+ or CD8+ T cells sorted from blood, sampled in a trial of the OX40 agonist ivuxolimab. Every receptor here comes from an adult with an advanced solid tumor such as melanoma, head and neck, liver or kidney cancer.

The V gene is TRBV19, the J gene TRBJ2-7, with D tentatively TRBD1 or TRBD2 (6 bases each). The V and J ends lost 6 bases and 1 base respectively, with 10 bases between them. This CDR3 region has 13 residues. Germline lookup yields CDR1 LNHDA and CDR2 SQIVND (reference sequence). DNA of the CDR3: TGTGCCAGTAGCCCGGGGGCTTCCTACGAGCAGTACTTC. Translated, it gives CASSPGASYEQYF.

J is TRBJ1-6 and V is TRBV6-5; 9 positions agree with TRBD1. Germline loops: CDR1 MNHEY, CDR2 SVGAGI. J was trimmed by 7 bases and V by 4 bases; bases with no gene match: 5. The CDR3 sequence is 15 residues long. CDR3 coding DNA: TGTGCCAGCAGTTCCGTCGGGACAGGGAATTCACCCCTCCACTTT. As protein: CASSSVGTGNSPLHF.

The chain couples TRBV27 to TRBJ1-2, with D possibly being TRBD1 (6 bases). Germline V gives CDR1 MNHEY, CDR2 SMNVEV (reference sequence). The V gene lost 5 bases and the J gene lost 4 bases, with 11 bases spanning the gap. The CDR3 extends over 13 amino acids. DNA for the CDR3: TGTGCCAGCAGTCCGAGGGGGGCCTATGGCTACACCTTC. It specifies CASSPRGAYGYTF.

In this sample, this clone turned up once. This chain joins TRBV29-1 and TRBJ2-6, with 7 bases that match TRBD2. V was pared by 4 bases and J by 0 bases, with 3 bases of the junction left unmatched. Germline V CDR1 and CDR2: SQVTM, ANQGSEA. The CDR3 covers 15 residues. The CDR3 region is CSVARGNSGANVLTF. The CDR3 DNA is TGCAGCGTTGCGCGGGGGAACTCTGGGGCCAACGTCCTGACTTTC.

V gene TRBV6-6 combines with J gene TRBJ1-4; the D is unclear. V was pared by 6 bases and J by 8 bases, with 16 bases between. The CDR3 loop spans 14 amino acids. Germline CDR1 is MNHNY and CDR2 is SVGAGI (reference sequence). This chain's CDR3 is CASRWTTDGEKLFF. The CDR3 DNA reads as TGTGCCAGCAGATGGACGACCGACGGAGAAAAACTGTTTTTT.

The chain employs TRBV10-3 and TRBJ2-3; 8 bases agree with TRBD2. J was trimmed by 1 base and V by 10 bases; bases with no gene match: 1. The germline gives CDR1 ENHRY, CDR2 SYGVKD. This CDR3 is built from 12 residues. CDR3 in DNA: TGTGCCACCGGGGGGGGCACAGATACGCAGTATTTT. It translates to CATGGGTDTQYF.

This chain uses TRBV2 with TRBJ2-3; tentative D call: TRBD2 (5 bases). The CDR3 has 12 residues. Per the germline V gene, CDR1 is SNHLY and CDR2 is FYNNEI. V shed 4 bases and J shed 5 bases, with 7 bases lying between them. DNA of the CDR3: TGTGCCAGCAGTGTAGAGGGAGATACGCAGTATTTT. Translating it yields CASSVEGDTQYF.

The genes are TRBV28 and TRBJ2-1, with 8 bases fitting TRBD1. Germline trimming cut 4 bases from V and 4 bases from J; bases unmatched to any gene: 6. The CDR3 runs 15 residues. Germline CDR1 reads MDHEN; CDR2 reads SYDVKM. The CDR3 here is CASSSPGGSYNEQFF. For the CDR3, the DNA is TGTGCCAGCAGTTCCCCAGGGGGCTCATACAATGAGCAGTTCTTC.

J is TRBJ2-2 and V is TRBV4-1, with TRBD2 identical over 11 bases. The CDR3 covers 18 residues. Germline CDR1 and CDR2: MGHRA and YSYEKL. The V and J ends lost 3 bases and 0 bases, in that order; junction bases with no gene match: 6. The CDR3 DNA is TGCGCCAGCAGCCACGTACTAGCGGGAGTACCGAACACCGGGGAGCTGTTTTTT. Translated: CASSHVLAGVPNTGELFF.

The chain has TRBV6-1 and TRBJ2-7; 12 bases match TRBD2. The CDR3 covers 15 residues. The J segment lost 3 bases and the V segment lost 6 bases, leaving 6 bases of the junction unmatched. CDR1 is MNHNS, CDR2 SASEGT, per germline. The CDR3 nucleotides read TGTGCCAGCAGCCGGACTAGCGGGATTATCTACGAGCAGTACTTC. Encoded protein: CASSRTSGIIYEQYF.

The V and J genes are TRBV13 and TRBJ2-7; D might be TRBD1 (6 bases). The CDR3 runs 14 residues. From germline, CDR1 is PRHDT and CDR2 FYEKMQ (reference sequence). Trimming pared 5 bases from V and 1 base from J, leaving 12 bases between. The CDR3 region is CASSGRQESYEQYF. For the CDR3, the DNA is TGTGCCAGCAGCGGACGACAGGAGTCCTACGAGCAGTACTTC. Supplemented by reference TRBV13 and TRBJ2-7, the full variable domain reads AAGVIQSPRHLIKEKRETATLKCYPIPRHDTVYWYQQGPGQDPQFLISFYEKMQSDKGSIPDRFSAQQFSDYHSELNMSSLELGDSALYFCASSGRQESYEQYFGPGTRLTVT.

This clone came up once. The chain joins TRBV6-5 to TRBJ2-5, with D possibly matching TRBD2 (5 bases). The V and J ends lost 6 bases and 5 bases respectively, with 19 bases between them. From germline, CDR1 is MNHEY and CDR2 SVGAGI. The CDR3 has 15 residues. The CDR3 sequence is CASSSRGLERETQYF. CDR3 in DNA: TGTGCCAGCAGCTCGCGTGGACTCGAAAGGGAGACCCAGTACTTC.

This clone was recorded a few times. The chain carries TRBV19 and TRBJ1-2; D is unresolved. This CDR3 comprises 11 residues. V lost 4 bases to trimming and J lost 4 bases, with 4 bases between them. Germline V CDR1 and CDR2: LNHDA, SQIVND (reference sequence). The CDR3 protein is CASSNSYGYTF. The CDR3 DNA follows: TGTGCCAGTAGTAACTCCTATGGCTACACCTTC.

The gene calls are TRBV6-1 and TRBJ2-7, with TRBD1 matching 9 bases. Per germline, CDR1 MNHNS and CDR2 SASEGT. The CDR3 sequence is 15 residues long. V lost 6 bases and J lost 3; bases outside the gene matches: 9. The CDR3 spells CASSSYPGQGYEQYF. CDR3 DNA sequence: TGTGCCAGCAGCAGTTATCCGGGACAGGGCTACGAGCAGTACTTC.

This clone appeared once. The gene calls are TRBV19 and TRBJ1-2; 10 positions agree with TRBD1. The germline gives CDR1 LNHDA, CDR2 SQIVND (reference sequence). The CDR3 covers 14 residues. V dropped 6 bases and J dropped 6; count of bases not matched to a gene: 7. CDR3 coding DNA: TGTGCCAGTAGCCGGGACAGGGGATTGGATGGCTACACCTTC. As protein: CASSRDRGLDGYTF.

This chain uses TRBV25-1 with TRBJ2-7, with TRBD1 matching 9 bases. The CDR3 loop spans 13 amino acids. Germline trimming cut 7 bases from V and 5 bases from J; bases unmatched to any gene: 6. Germline V lookup: CDR1 MGHDK, CDR2 SYGVNS. DNA for the CDR3: TGTGCCAGCAAGGATAGGGACAGGGACGAGCAGTACTTC. Translated, it gives CASKDRDRDEQYF.

The gene calls are TRBV5-4 and TRBJ2-7, with 7 bases lining up with TRBD2. Trimming took 5 bases from V and 4 from J; bases not matched to a gene: 6. Germline CDR1 and CDR2: SGHNT and YYREEE (reference sequence). The length of the CDR3 is 13 residues. Here the CDR3 DNA reads TGTGCCAGCAGTCGGGAGCGGGGTTACGAGCAGTACTTC. Its protein product is CASSRERGYEQYF.

The V gene is TRBV6-1, the J gene TRBJ1-2; TRBD1 might be the D (6 bases). CDR1 MNHNS and CDR2 SASEGT come from the germline V gene. This CDR3 has 15 residues. The V gene lost 1 base and the J gene lost 4 bases, with 13 bases spanning the gap. For the CDR3, the DNA is TGTGCCAGCAGTGAAGAGCGGGGGGCAGTCTATGGCTACACCTTC. This gives the protein CASSEERGAVYGYTF.